The 2 T cell receptor beta chains below come from one sample, sequenced in a study of T cell responses to AZD1222 COVID-19 vaccine. Measured with immunoSEQ multiplex PCR; TCRdb has only the in-frame clones, and not every one. The sample contains more than 150,000 clones, over 80% of which appear only once. The material sequenced was peripheral blood, taken on day 0 of AZD1222 vaccination. Receptors originate from an adult in good health.

In DNA, the CDR3 is TGCGCCAGCAGCCCGTCCGGGACCCACGACTATGGCTACACCTTC. This codes for CASSPSGTHDYGYTF. The chain couples TRBV5-1 to TRBJ1-2, with D maybe TRBD1 (5 bases). Germline loops: CDR1 SGHRS, CDR2 YFSETQ. Deletions cut 4 bases from V and 3 bases from J, with 16 bases between. The CDR3 runs 15 residues.

Of note for this clone: Other DNA sequences of this sample code for an identical CDR3. The rearrangement joins TRBV5-1 to TRBJ1-2; D gene unclear. V was shortened by 2 bases and J by 3 bases, with 8 bases between the two germline ends. Germline CDR1 is SGHRS and CDR2 is YFSETQ. The CDR3 contains 13 residues. CDR3 residues: CASSLRVDYGYTF. In nucleotides, the CDR3 is TGCGCCAGCAGCTTAAGGGTGGACTATGGCTACACCTTC.